The entry below describes one TCR beta chain. The clone's antigen remains unknown. Base qualities were left out, and no much larger clone turns up one base away. Distinct nucleotide sequences in the sample also encode this CDR3. This sample is part of a study of shared clonotypes between healthy human individuals (dated by TCRdb to 2019 to 2021). For the wider study: The cohort included a few men and two women between 18 and 49 years of age. For each donor, CD4 naive and CD4 memory were each run on three plates, CD8 naive on two plates, and CD8 memory on one plate. To estimate repertoire size and how much clonotype sharing occurs between individuals, the study deeply sequenced the blood TCR repertoires of about five healthy adults. Different laboratories and diverse techniques were used to prepare libraries and sequence TCR repertoires, to increase sequencing depth and limit assay-specific biases. Each donor's leukapheresis produced roughly between roughly 0.85 and 9.5 billion PBMCs.

Using the deep immunoSEQ assay, TCR CDR3 regions were amplified from genomic DNA by multiplex PCR. For each cell subset, the extracted genomic DNA was distributed evenly across all wells of several immunoSEQ 96-well plates, and each plate served as one replicate. Each replicate PCR for sorted subsets received 150 to 250 ng genomic DNA, equal to around 32,000 T cell genomes. The purified libraries were quantified using a Qubit 3.0 fluorometer, sized with a Bioanalyzer 2100, and then quantified again using the KAPA Library Quantification kit. A separate single-read 150-cycle Illumina NextSeq 550 flow cell was used to sequence each immunoSEQ 96-well plate. As for the authors' bioinformatics: Because only junctional sequences without quality scores were contained in the immunoSEQ output, filtering matching that applied to full-length reads could not be performed. To assign V/J genes and CDR3, sequences were annotated using PyIR, a Python wrapper for IgBLAST v1.9, with IMGT germline references. Any read was removed if the V/J assignment was weak (E-value above 1e-6), the CDR3 was missing, or the read contained stop codons, out-of-frame junctions, or ambiguous translated residues. A V3J clonotype was defined by an identical inferred V gene, J gene, and CDR3 amino acid sequence. To compute the percentage overlap between repertoires, the number of shared unique clonotypes was divided by the size of the smaller repertoire. RTK rarefaction, the Chao1 estimator, and Recon v2.1 estimates of unobserved clonotypes were used to assess repertoire richness. Generation probabilities for all TCRbeta clonotypes obtained by the gDNA method from a handful of donors were computed using OLGA. TCRdb re-hosts the immuneACCESS table, in-frame sequences only. Its copies lack some clones; in the studies checked, an unresolved V gene accounts for under half of them, and the cause for the rest is not known. V, J and clone size reflect that table, while D and trimming were determined from the DNA. Present in this sample are some 2,100,000 clones, 85% to 95% of which were seen just once. The ten most abundant clones make up roughly 1.8% of the sample.

For the CD8 naive samples, CD45RO-negative cells were positively selected for CCR7, yielding a CD45RA+CCR7+ population from which TemRA cells were excluded. Donors were healthy HIV-negative adults with no recently reported acute infections or vaccinations. Every donor was a Caucasian adult living in Nashville, Tennessee, USA. Blood was obtained by leukapheresis, after which PBMCs were separated by Ficoll-Histopaque density gradient centrifugation and cryopreserved in liquid nitrogen vapor phase. Analytical flow cytometry was used to check the purity and quantity of every magnetically sorted T cell population. Each sorted fraction had its genomic DNA isolated and then quantified by UV absorbance on a Nanodrop 2000c. What the research found in general, with its limitations: Sampling was limited to blood, and TCR repertoires in tissue likely differ from TCR repertoires in blood. Based on pairwise subsampling, the degree of clonotype sharing among donors was expected to be affected by sequencing depth. Clonotypes shared by all four sorted-subset donors showed higher generation probabilities than non-shared clonotypes. Because the study included only a small number of donors, the genetic and exposure-history diversity represented was limited. Naive subsets generally had larger estimated clonotype richness than memory subsets did. When a few donors were compared, the shared fraction of clonotypes was about 5% for naive CD4, approximately 3.5% for naive CD8, 2.3% for memory CD4, and 0.3% to 0.5% for memory CD8. Rarefaction of sorted-subset datasets indicated incomplete sequencing despite the large sequencing depth.

For CDR1 and CDR2, the germline V gene lists MNHEY and SVGAGI. For this chain, trimming is 2 bases at the V end and 0 bases at the J end, and the number of junction bases without a gene match is 1. The CDR3 numbers 15 residues from cysteine through phenylalanine. The CDR3 DNA has 45 bases and is translated from base 1. The specimen was naive CD8+ T cells from PBMCs. The sample's cell subset or site label, decoded: CD45RA+CCR7+. The V and J genes are TRBV6-5 and TRBJ2-1; 7 middle bases align to TRBD2. This TCR derives from a man in his late teens or twenties in good health. Some clones in this sample may be carry-over from other donors' samples. For the CDR3, the sequence is CASSYGGSSYNEQFF. The DNA is TGTGCCAGCAGTTACGGCGGGAGCTCCTACAATGAGCAGTTCTTC.